The 21 T cell receptor beta chains listed next were all sequenced from one sample in a study of human T cells and chemical hapten exposure. The sample's time point: pre-sensitization, week 0. The treatment is: therapeutic diphenylcyclopropenone sensitization with weekly scalp DPC. TCRdb itself ran the RACE reads through MiXCR, one entry per CDR3 protein. This table holds about 380,000 distinct CDR3 sequences, 5.1% found once. This sample comprised whole blood, obtained in connection with sensitization to the hapten diphenylcyclopropenone (DPC). The receptors stem from a woman aged 50 to 65 with alopecia areata. Some clones in this sample may be carry-over from other donors' samples.

The chain combines TRBV7-2 with TRBJ2-7, with D perhaps matching TRBD1 (7 bases). Germline lookup yields CDR1 SGHTA and CDR2 FQGNSA. V dropped 5 bases and J dropped 0 bases, with 17 bases sitting between them. The CDR3 covers 16 residues. CDR3 residues: CASSPVGGQNSYEQYF. In DNA, the CDR3 is TGTGCCAGCAGCCCCGTCGGGGGACAGAACTCCTACGAGCAGTACTTC. The variable domain in full, completed from reference TRBV7-2 and TRBJ2-7, reads GAGVSQSPSNKVTEKGKDVELRCDPISGHTALYWYRQSLGQGLEFLIYFQGNSAPDKSGLPSDRFSAERTGGSVSTLTIQRTQQEDSAVYLCASSPVGGQNSYEQYFGPGTRLTVT.

The chain recombines TRBV3-1 with TRBJ2-2, with D perhaps TRBD1 (6 bases). Trimming stripped 3 bases from V and 6 bases from J, with 11 bases between. In germline, CDR1 is LGHDT, CDR2 YNNKEL (reference sequence). CDR3 length: 14 residues. CDR3 nucleotide sequence: TGTGCCAGCAGCCAGAGACAGGAAGCCGGGGAGCTGTTTTTT. Translating gives CASSQRQEAGELFF.

This clonotype was found many times. This chain joins TRBV7-9 and TRBJ2-3; D is possibly TRBD1 (6 bases). V was cut by 5 bases and J by 0 bases, with 15 bases left in between. Germline assignment: CDR1 SEHNR and CDR2 FQNEAQ (reference sequence). The CDR3 contains 16 residues. The CDR3 loop is CASSTYRTDSTDTQYF. In DNA form, the CDR3 reads TGTGCCAGCAGCACGTACAGGACAGATAGCACAGATACGCAGTATTTT.

The chain uses TRBV7-2 and TRBJ2-3; D is possibly TRBD2 (6 bases). This CDR3 is 16 amino acids long. Germline loops: CDR1 SGHTA, CDR2 FQGNSA. The ends were cut back, 5 bases at V and 0 bases at J, with 15 bases in the middle. The CDR3 region is CASSLPRGLSTDTQYF. The CDR3 DNA follows: TGTGCCAGCAGCCTACCGCGGGGACTCAGCACAGATACGCAGTATTTT.

This clonotype was counted many times. J is TRBJ2-4 and V is TRBV7-2; 12 bases are a match to TRBD2. The CDR3 runs 18 residues. V was pared by 1 base and J by 5 bases, with 9 bases of the junction left unmatched. Germline V gene sequence: CDR1 SGHTA, CDR2 FQGNSA. The CDR3 DNA is TGTGCCAGCAGCTTAGTGGCTCTAGCGGGAGGGATCCAAAACATTCAGTACTTC. It yields the protein CASSLVALAGGIQNIQYF. The whole variable domain, filled in from reference TRBV7-2 and TRBJ2-4, reads GAGVSQSPSNKVTEKGKDVELRCDPISGHTALYWYRQSLGQGLEFLIYFQGNSAPDKSGLPSDRFSAERTGGSVSTLTIQRTQQEDSAVYLCASSLVALAGGIQNIQYFGAGTRLSVL.

V and J are TRBV15 and TRBJ1-4; D is ambiguous. The CDR3 runs 16 residues. CDR1 and CDR2 from the germline V gene are LNHNV and YYDKDF (reference sequence). The V end was cut by 1 base, the J end by 2 bases, with 11 bases between. The CDR3: CATSRVLFGTNEKLFF. As DNA, the CDR3 is TGTGCCACCAGCAGAGTACTTTTCGGGACTAATGAAAAACTGTTTTTT.

The chain employs TRBV18 and TRBJ2-1; TRBD2 might be the D (5 bases). Germline CDR1 KGHSH, CDR2 LQKENI. V was clipped by 4 bases and J by 7 bases, with 17 bases between them. This CDR3 is built from 15 residues. Here the CDR3 DNA reads TGTGCCAGCTCACGAAACGGGGTGAAGGGAAATGAGCAGTTCTTC. This translates into CASSRNGVKGNEQFF. Together with reference TRBV18 and TRBJ2-1, the CDR3 gives the full variable domain: NAGVMQNPRHLVRRRGQEARLRCSPMKGHSHVYWYRQLPEEGLKFMVYLQKENIIDESGMPKERFSAEFPKEGPSILRIQQVVRGDSAAYFCASSRNGVKGNEQFFGPGTRLTVL.

This clonotype occurred a few times. The chain employs TRBV4-1 and TRBJ2-3; D is unclear. Germline CDR1 is MGHRA and CDR2 is YSYEKL. This CDR3 region has 13 residues. Trimming removed 1 base from V and 3 bases from J, with 5 bases in between. CDR3 in amino acids: CASSQAATDTQYF. CDR3 sequence (DNA): TGCGCCAGCAGCCAAGCCGCTACAGATACGCAGTATTTT.

This clonotype appeared many times. The chain combines TRBV6-1 with TRBJ2-7; D perhaps matches TRBD2 (5 bases). This CDR3 has 12 amino acids. Trimming removed 9 bases at V and 3 bases at J, with 12 bases between. Germline V CDR1 and CDR2: MNHNS, SASEGT. The CDR3 is CASEVGGYEQYF. Here the CDR3 DNA reads TGTGCCAGTGAAGTAGGAGGCTACGAGCAGTACTTC.

This clonotype was seen at least ten times. The V gene is TRBV6-5, the J gene TRBJ2-7; D perhaps matches TRBD2 (6 bases). This CDR3 is built from 14 residues. The germline gives CDR1 MNHEY, CDR2 SVGAGI. Trimming took 4 bases from V and 8 from J, leaving 18 bases between them. The CDR3 DNA reads TGTGCCAGCAGTTCGAACCTTCGGGACTCCCAGCAGTACTTC. It is translated as CASSSNLRDSQQYF.

This clonotype occurred many times. V is TRBV2 and J is TRBJ2-7; tentative D call: TRBD2 (6 bases). This CDR3 has 14 amino acids. The V end lost 3 bases, the J end lost 6 bases, and 15 bases lay between the germline ends. The V gene's germline CDR1 is SNHLY and CDR2 FYNNEI. CDR3 amino acids: CASSENGGSGEQYF. The CDR3 nucleotides are TGTGCCAGCAGTGAGAACGGGGGTTCGGGCGAGCAGTACTTC.

This clonotype was picked up a small number of times. V is TRBV28 and J is TRBJ2-7, with 14 positions matching TRBD2. The CDR3 length is 18 residues. Germline trimming cut 3 bases from V and 1 base from J; bases unmatched to any gene: 8. CDR1 is MDHEN, CDR2 SYDVKM, per germline. Here the CDR3 reads CASSFPPGLAGVSYEQYF. The CDR3, as DNA: TGTGCCAGCAGTTTCCCCCCGGGACTAGCGGGAGTTTCCTACGAGCAGTACTTC.

The table lists this clonotype with a few counts. No DNA is shown, since the ends of the CDR3 on it are uncertain; the CDR3 is the one TCRdb lists. The V and J genes are TRBV12-3 or TRBV12-4 and TRBJ2-1; the D call in the table, TRBD2, was not verified against the DNA. The CDR3 adds up to 11 amino acids, both ends counted. The CDR3 spells CASSFARGIVF.

This clonotype was recorded at least ten times. This chain joins TRBV5-6 and TRBJ2-3, with D tentatively TRBD1 or TRBD2 (5 bases each). The CDR3 consists of 19 residues. The germline V gene encodes CDR1 SGHDT and CDR2 YYEEEE. V was cut by 2 bases and J by 0 bases, with 22 bases left in between. The CDR3 is CASSLIRATGYTSTDTQYF. The CDR3 bases are TGTGCCAGCAGCTTAATCAGGGCGACGGGGTATACTAGCACAGATACGCAGTATTTT.

In its sample, this clonotype was seen many times. The V and J genes are TRBV20-1 and TRBJ2-3; no definite D call. V was pared by 5 bases and J by 0 bases, with 3 bases between. This CDR3 has 11 amino acids. Germline CDR1 and CDR2: DFQATT and SNEGSKA (reference sequence). CDR3 DNA: TGCAGTGCTTGGAGCACAGATACGCAGTATTTT. Translation gives CSAWSTDTQYF.

This clonotype was seen more than once but under ten times. V gene TRBV7-3 combines with J gene TRBJ1-1; no definite D call. The CDR3 is 14 amino acids. V lost 2 bases, J lost 5 bases, and 12 bases lay in between. CDR1 and CDR2 from the germline V gene are SGHTA and FQGTGA. The CDR3, as DNA: TGTGCCAGCAGCTTAGGCCCATACACAACTGAAGCTTTCTTT. It encodes CASSLGPYTTEAFF. Variable domain in full (rest from reference TRBV7-3 and TRBJ1-1): GAGVSQTPSNKVTEKGKYVELRCDPISGHTALYWYRQSLGQGPEFLIYFQGTGAADDSGLPNDRFFAVRPEGSVSTLKIQRTERGDSAVYLCASSLGPYTTEAFFGQGTRLTVV.

This clonotype was found many times. V usage is TRBV7-9 and J usage is TRBJ1-1, with 8 bases fitting TRBD1. V lost 3 bases to trimming and J lost 4 bases; unmatched junction nucleotides: 4. The CDR3 covers 14 residues. Germline-derived CDR1 and CDR2 are SEHNR and FQNEAQ (reference sequence). CDR3: CASSLFTGGTEAFF. The CDR3 DNA is TGTGCCAGCAGCTTGTTTACAGGGGGCACTGAAGCTTTCTTT.

The V call is TRBV5-6, the J call TRBJ2-1, with D perhaps matching TRBD2 (7 bases). The V end lost 4 bases, the J end lost 5 bases, and 19 bases lay between the germline ends. Per germline, CDR1 SGHDT and CDR2 YYEEEE. This CDR3 has 16 amino acids. CDR3 sequence reads: CASSLETSRGHNEQFF. DNA of the CDR3: TGTGCCAGCAGCCTGGAGACTAGCCGGGGGCACAATGAGCAGTTCTTC.

This clonotype was observed at least ten times. This CDR3 is CASSSTESDTQYF. The CDR3 DNA is TGTGCCAGCAGTTCTACTGAATCAGATACGCAGTATTTT. The genes are TRBV28 and TRBJ2-3; D unresolved. The CDR3 is 13 residues long. V dropped 4 bases and J dropped 4 bases, with 9 bases sitting between them. The germline V gene encodes CDR1 MDHEN and CDR2 SYDVKM.

Many counts were recorded for this clonotype. This sequence joins TRBV12-3 or TRBV12-4 and TRBJ1-1; the D is unclear. Between the trimmed V and J ends, which lost 7 bases and 4 bases, there was a span of 16 bases. The CDR3 has 14 amino acids. As DNA, the CDR3 is TGTGCCAGCACCCCCAGTAGCGGGGTCACTGAAGCTTTCTTT. Encoded protein: CASTPSSGVTEAFF.

This clonotype was counted many times. The V gene is TRBV5-6, the J gene TRBJ2-6, with D unresolved. Germline V gene sequence: CDR1 SGHDT, CDR2 YYEEEE. There are 16 residues in the CDR3. V was clipped by 0 bases and J by 0 bases, with 7 bases between them. The CDR3 DNA sequence: TGTGCCAGCAGCTTGGTTCGGAGCTCTGGGGCCAACGTCCTGACTTTC. It is translated as CASSLVRSSGANVLTF.